Here is one TCR beta chain with its context. J lost 6 bases, V lost 5 bases, and 21 bases had no gene match. CDR1 and CDR2 from the germline V gene are SGHNT and YENEEA. There are 19 residues in the CDR3. The repertoire was sequenced with immunoSEQ multiplex PCR; TCRdb's copy has only in-frame clones and lacks some. The table lists 320,000 or so clones, 88% of them singletons. This entry is derived from a study of blood T cell repertoires in COVID-19. What was sequenced was PBMCs or T cells enriched from blood (not recorded which). The clonotype comes from a man aged 30 to 45 who had recovered from COVID-19. The chain combines TRBV11-3 with TRBJ1-5, with TRBD1 matching 8 bases. CDR3 amino acids: CASSPRTGGKGRLGQPQHF. The DNA for the CDR3 is TGTGCCAGCAGCCCACGAACAGGGGGTAAGGGGCGGTTAGGTCAGCCCCAGCATTTT.